This entry describes one T cell receptor (beta chain). Its target is not known. The V segment lost 4 bases and the J segment 5 bases; nucleotides outside the gene matches: 9. Per the germline V gene, CDR1 is SGHNT and CDR2 is YYREEE (reference sequence). The CDR3 is 15 amino acids. Only in-frame clones appear in the TCRdb table, and some are missing; sequencing was by immunoSEQ multiplex PCR. The repertoire includes about 140,000 clones, 88% of them detected once, and roughly 3.8% sits in the top ten. The sample belongs to a study of T cell responses to AZD1222 COVID-19 vaccine. Looking at the study overall: Pooled samples include second doses given at about 4 or 12 weeks. General study results and limits: Rises in breadth and depth of Spike-specific TCRs came after two AZD1222 doses. Dominant at 160-218 and 743-854, vaccine-associated CD4 TCRs also spanned spike. Females outnumbered males among donors, who were mostly white British; clonal diversity was possibly underestimated.

Sample: peripheral blood, taken on day 0 of AZD1222 vaccination. The receptor was isolated from an adult in good health. The chain combines TRBV5-4 with TRBJ1-1, with 9 bases aligning to TRBD1. In DNA, the CDR3 is TGTGCCAGCAGCGCTCCGGGACAGGGACGGACTGAAGCTTTCTTT. Translating gives CASSAPGQGRTEAFF.